The entry that follows covers one T cell receptor (beta chain) sequence. As processed by the authors: For nucleated cells, counts were estimated from reference gene primer amplification. Clones were read by immunoSEQ multiplex PCR, and TCRdb kept only the in-frame ones, dropping some. The V and J calls and clone size were taken over from that table, and D and trimming were inferred from the DNA. The data show 300,000 to 400,000 clones, with more than 70% seen just once and 1.2% held by the top ten. Germline values: CDR1 MNHEY, CDR2 SVGAGI. The CDR3 spans 14 residues. Trimming pared 4 bases from V and 10 bases from J, leaving 14 bases between. This study enrolled people aged roughly 18 to 100 from 24 US geographic areas. The data were obtained in a study of blood T cell repertoires in COVID-19. Study-wide context: The cDNA or gDNA used as material had been derived from T cells, B-cell-depleted T cells, or PBMCs.

V is TRBV6-5 and J is TRBJ1-6; TRBD1 might be the D (6 bases). The receptor was derived from a young woman who had recovered from COVID-19. Sample: PBMCs or T cells enriched from blood (not recorded which). CDR3 sequence (DNA): TGTGCCAGCAGTTTACAGGGATCGGCCTCACCCCTCCACTTT. Protein: CASSLQGSASPLHF.